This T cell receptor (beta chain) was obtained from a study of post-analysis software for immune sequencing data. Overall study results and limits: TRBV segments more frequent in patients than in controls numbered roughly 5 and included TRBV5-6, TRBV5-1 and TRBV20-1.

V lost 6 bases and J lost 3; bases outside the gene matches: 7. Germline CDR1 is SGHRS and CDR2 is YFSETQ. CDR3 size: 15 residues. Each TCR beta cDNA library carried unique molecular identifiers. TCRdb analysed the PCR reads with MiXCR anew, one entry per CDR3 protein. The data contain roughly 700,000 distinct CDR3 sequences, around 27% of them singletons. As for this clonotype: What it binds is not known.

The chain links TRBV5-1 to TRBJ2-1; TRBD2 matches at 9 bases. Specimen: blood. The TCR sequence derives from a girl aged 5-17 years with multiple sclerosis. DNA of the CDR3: TGCGCCAGCAAACAGCGGGAGGCCCACTACAATGAGCAGTTCTTC. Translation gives CASKQREAHYNEQFF.